Listed below are T cell receptor beta chains from one sample, sequenced in a study of T cell responses to AZD1222 COVID-19 vaccine. Sequencing used immunoSEQ multiplex PCR; TCRdb keeps in-frame clones, though not all of them. The data hold 100,000 or so clones, with about 87% observed a single time. The specimen comprised peripheral blood, sampled on day 0 of AZD1222 vaccination. These TCRs come from an adult in good health. The CDR3 runs from the conserved cysteine through the conserved F or W. The D gene is left open where the match is weak. A row's size may be missing; if present it is once, few, many or a size class.

TRBJ1-3,TRBD1,-,TRBV3-1/TRBV3-2,CASSLRQGIAGNTIYF,TGTGCCAGCAGCCTCCGACAGGGTATAGCTGGAAACACCATATATTTT
TRBJ1-5,TRBD1,few,TRBV19,CASRETGLSNQPQHF,TGTGCCAGTAGGGAGACAGGGCTTAGCAATCAGCCCCAGCATTTT
TRBJ1-1,-,-,TRBV6-6,CASRQLTDEAFF,TGTGCCAGCAGACAACTCACGGATGAAGCTTTCTTT
TRBJ1-1,-,-,TRBV6-6,CASSYEGVTEAFF,TGTGCCAGCAGTTACGAGGGTGTCACTGAAGCTTTCTTT
TRBJ1-1,-,few,TRBV6-2/TRBV6-3,CASSYSGRAEAEAFF,TGTGCCAGCAGTTACTCGGGCAGGGCTGAGGCTGAAGCTTTCTTT
TRBJ1-4,-,-,TRBV4-2,CASSQDLLNEKLFF,TGTGCCAGCAGCCAAGATCTCCTTAATGAAAAACTGTTTTTT
TRBJ2-3,TRBD2,-,TRBV3-1/TRBV3-2,CASSHYGGASTDTQYF,TGTGCCAGCAGCCACTACGGGGGGGCCAGCACAGATACGCAGTATTTT
TRBJ2-4,-,-,TRBV6-4,CASSDSGQSNIQYF,TGTGCCAGCAGTGACTCAGGGCAGTCAAACATTCAGTACTTC
TRBJ1-2,-,-,TRBV14,CASSQQASYGYTF,TGTGCCAGCAGCCAACAGGCTTCCTATGGCTACACCTTC
TRBJ2-4,-,-,TRBV28,CASSLRGLSAKNIQYF,TGTGCCAGCAGTTTGAGGGGACTCTCAGCCAAAAACATTCAGTACTTC
TRBJ1-4,-,-,TRBV18,CASSALATNEKLFF,TGTGCCAGCTCAGCACTTGCAACTAATGAAAAACTGTTTTTT
TRBJ2-3,TRBD2,-,TRBV19,CASRTGGGHTDTQYF,TGTGCCAGTAGAACTGGCGGGGGGCACACAGATACGCAGTATTTT
TRBJ2-1,TRBD2,-,TRBV20-1,CSASSADVAGGYNEQFF,TGCAGTGCTAGTTCGGCCGATGTAGCGGGGGGTTACAATGAGCAGTTCTTC
TRBJ2-1,TRBD2,-,TRBV28,CASSGGAPNEQFF,TGTGCCAGTAGCGGGGGGGCTCCCAATGAGCAGTTCTTC
TRBJ1-1,-,once,TRBV5-1,CASSLVGPGQGSNTEAFF,TGCGCCAGCAGCTTGGTTGGACCGGGGCAGGGTTCGAACACTGAAGCTTTCTTT
TRBJ1-3,-,-,TRBV9,CASSVEATFGNTIYF,TGTGCCAGCAGCGTAGAGGCCACTTTTGGAAACACCATATATTTT
TRBJ1-2,-,once,TRBV2,CATPTGNGYTF,TGTGCCACCCCGACAGGAAATGGCTACACCTTC
TRBJ1-2,TRBD1,-,TRBV5-5,CASSPGQAGGYTF,TGTGCCAGCAGCCCGGGACAGGCGGGGGGCTACACCTTC
TRBJ1-1,-,-,TRBV6-5,CASFLPGRRNTEAFF,TGTGCCAGCTTCTTACCGGGACGGAGGAACACTGAAGCTTTCTTT
TRBJ2-1,-,-,TRBV15,CATAGDRNRHNEQFF,TGTGCCACCGCGGGGGACAGGAACCGCCACAATGAGCAGTTCTTC
TRBJ1-4,TRBD1,-,TRBV19,CASSSSDRVEKLFF,TGTGCCAGTAGTTCGTCGGACAGGGTTGAAAAACTGTTTTTT
TRBJ2-1,TRBD2,-,TRBV5-1,CASSTLAGGRSNEQFF,TGCGCCAGCAGCACCCTAGCGGGGGGGCGAAGCAATGAGCAGTTCTTC
TRBJ1-2,-,-,TRBV3-1/TRBV3-2,CASSHRSNYGYTF,TGTGCCAGCAGCCATCGGAGTAACTATGGCTACACCTTC
TRBJ1-2,-,-,TRBV19,CASSLRGTNYGYTF,TGTGCCAGTAGTTTACGGGGTACTAACTATGGCTACACCTTC
TRBJ1-2,-,once,TRBV4-3,CASSPLQGGSGYTF,TGCGCCAGCAGCCCCTTACAGGGTGGCTCTGGCTACACCTTC
TRBJ2-7,TRBD1,-,TRBV18,CASSWDREGYEQYF,TGTGCCAGCTCTTGGGACAGGGAGGGCTACGAGCAGTACTTC
TRBJ1-5,-,-,TRBV6-5,CASGVGQPQHF,TGTGCCAGCGGAGTGGGGCAGCCCCAGCATTTT
TRBJ1-2,-,-,TRBV11-2,CASSLRLDLYGYTF,TGTGCCAGCAGCTTGAGGTTGGACCTCTATGGCTACACCTTC
TRBJ2-1,-,-,TRBV4-1,CASSQPLYGTPYNEQFF,TGCGCCAGCAGCCAACCCCTATACGGGACACCCTACAATGAGCAGTTCTTC
TRBJ1-5,-,-,TRBV18,CASSPPVRARPGYGNQPQHF,TGTGCCAGCTCACCACCGGTCAGGGCCCGGCCTGGGTACGGCAATCAGCCCCAGCATTTT
TRBJ1-1,-,-,TRBV19,CASSNGRQSTEAFF,TGTGCCAGTAGTAACGGGCGGCAGAGCACTGAAGCTTTCTTT
TRBJ1-6,-,-,TRBV4-2,CASSQAGVQGHSPLHF,TGTGCCAGCAGCCAAGCCGGGGTCCAGGGTCATTCACCCCTCCACTTT
TRBJ2-1,TRBD2,-,TRBV18,CASSPGRGGLINEQFF,TGTGCCAGCTCACCTGGCCGGGGGGGCCTTATTAATGAGCAGTTCTTC
TRBJ1-1,-,-,TRBV21-1,CASSKGMVFF,TGTGCCAGCAGCAAAGGGATGGTGTTCTTT
TRBJ2-3,-,-,TRBV18,CASSPLSDSTDTQYF,TGTGCCAGCTCACCACTGTCGGACAGCACAGATACGCAGTATTTT
TRBJ1-5,TRBD1,-,TRBV6-2/TRBV6-3,CASSYAIVSVTGVNQPQHF,TGTGCCAGCAGTTACGCAATTGTATCCGTGACAGGGGTTAATCAGCCCCAGCATTTT
TRBJ1-4,-,-,TRBV27,CASSLSPPNEKLFF,TGTGCCAGCAGTTTATCCCCCCCGAATGAAAAACTGTTTTTT
TRBJ2-1,-,-,TRBV6-2/TRBV6-3,CASRPGGTYNEQFF,TGTGCCAGCAGGCCTGGGGGGACTTACAATGAGCAGTTCTTC
TRBJ2-3,-,-,TRBV11-2,CASSFGGLGTDTQYF,TGTGCCAGCAGCTTTGGGGGCTTGGGGACAGATACGCAGTATTTT
TRBJ2-3,-,-,TRBV11-2,CASSPRVAGTDTQYF,TGTGCCAGCAGCCCCCGGGTTGCTGGGACAGATACGCAGTATTTT
TRBJ1-1,TRBD1,-,TRBV7-2,CASSLVWDREMNTEAFF,TGTGCCAGCAGCTTAGTCTGGGACAGGGAGATGAACACTGAAGCTTTCTTT